One sample yielded the 24 T cell receptor beta chains listed below, sequenced in a study of blood T cell repertoires in COVID-19. Data came from immunoSEQ multiplex PCR; TCRdb stores just in-frame clones and leaves some out. Of roughly 91,000 clones listed, around four fifths are singletons. The sequenced sample consisted of peripheral blood. All receptors come from a man in his 70s with acute or convalescent COVID-19.

V usage is TRBV15 and J usage is TRBJ1-5; D perhaps matches TRBD1 (5 bases). Germline values: CDR1 LNHNV, CDR2 YYDKDF (reference sequence). The CDR3 runs 16 residues. Trimming cost V 0 bases and J 6 bases, with 15 bases left between them. CDR3 sequence: CATSRDRDSLGQPQHF. DNA of the CDR3: TGTGCCACCAGCAGAGACCGGGACTCGCTCGGTCAGCCCCAGCATTTT.

This sequence joins TRBV28 and TRBJ1-5, with 8 bases identical to TRBD1. Per germline, CDR1 MDHEN and CDR2 SYDVKM. The CDR3 has 15 residues. J was trimmed by 9 bases and V by 6 bases; bases with no gene match: 13. CDR3 amino acids: CASREQGVTSSPQHF. CDR3 nucleotides: TGTGCCAGCAGAGAACAGGGGGTCACATCCTCGCCCCAGCATTTT. The full variable domain, with the rest looked up from reference TRBV28 and TRBJ1-5, is DVKVTQSSRYLVKRTGEKVFLECVQDMDHENMFWYRQDPGLGLRLIYFSYDVKMKEKGDIPEGYSVSREKKERFSLILESASTNQTSMYLCASREQGVTSSPQHFGDGTRLSIL.

V and J are TRBV16 and TRBJ1-6; the D is unclear. CDR3 length equals 16 residues. Trimming took off 1 base at V and 1 base at J, with 8 bases between the two ends. Germline-derived CDR1 and CDR2 are KGHSY and FQNENV. CDR3 in DNA: TGTGCCAGCAGCCAATTCGGGATGTCCTATAATTCACCCCTCCACTTT. Protein sequence: CASSQFGMSYNSPLHF. The full variable domain, in which reference TRBV16 and TRBJ1-6 provide the parts outside the CDR3, is GEEVAQTPKHLVRGEGQKAKLYCAPIKGHSYVFWYQQVLKNEFKFLISFQNENVFDETGMPKERFSAKCLPNSPCSLEIQATKLEDSAVYFCASSQFGMSYNSPLHFGNGTRLTVT.

This chain joins TRBV28 and TRBJ1-2; a possible D gene is TRBD1 (6 bases). Per germline, CDR1 MDHEN and CDR2 SYDVKM. Between the trimmed V and J ends, which lost 3 bases and 4 bases, there was a span of 9 bases. The CDR3 has 13 amino acids. The CDR3 reads CASSFQGIYGYTF. The CDR3 DNA sequence: TGTGCCAGCAGTTTTCAGGGGATCTATGGCTACACCTTC.

The chain combines TRBV11-2 with TRBJ1-3, with D unclear. The CDR3 contains 17 residues. Deletions cut 2 bases from V and 0 bases from J, with 14 bases between. Germline V CDR1 and CDR2: SGHAT, FQNNGV. In DNA form, the CDR3 reads TGTGCCAGCAGCTTAAGTCTCACGGGTGTCTCTGGAAACACCATATATTTT. Protein product: CASSLSLTGVSGNTIYF.

The CDR3 loop is CASSPSSGTAEAFF. The CDR3 DNA is TGTGCCAGCAGCCCCAGTAGCGGGACAGCTGAAGCTTTCTTT. The rearrangement links TRBV4-2 to TRBJ1-1; 7 nucleotides align to TRBD1. J lost 6 bases, V lost 4 bases, and 8 bases had no gene match. This CDR3 is built from 14 residues. Germline V CDR1 and CDR2: LGHNA, YNFKEQ.

The chain combines TRBV5-6 with TRBJ2-3, with D hard to call. The V end lost 9 bases, the J end lost 3 bases, and 11 bases lay between the germline ends. This CDR3 has 12 residues. Germline CDR1 is SGHDT and CDR2 is YYEEEE. CDR3 loop: CANKGATDTQYF. The DNA for the CDR3 is TGTGCCAACAAAGGAGCAACAGATACGCAGTATTTT. The full variable domain, in which reference TRBV5-6 and TRBJ2-3 provide the parts outside the CDR3, is DAGVTQSPTHLIKTRGQQVTLRCSPKSGHDTVSWYQQALGQGPQFIFQYYEEEERQRGNFPDRFSGHQFPNYSSELNVNALLLGDSALYLCANKGATDTQYFGPGTRLTVL.

V is TRBV9 and J is TRBJ1-5, with D unresolved. CDR3 length: 15 residues. From germline, CDR1 is SGDLS and CDR2 YYNGEE. The V end was cut by 0 bases, the J end by 0 bases, with 7 bases between. The CDR3 nucleotides read TGTGCCAGCAGCGTAGGCGGGAATAGCAATCAGCCCCAGCATTTT. Protein: CASSVGGNSNQPQHF.

This clone was counted between two and nine times. Other DNA sequences within the sample encode an identical CDR3. V and J are TRBV11-2 and TRBJ2-3; 11 bases agree with TRBD2. J lost 3 bases, V lost 4 bases, and 3 bases had no gene match. The germline V gene encodes CDR1 SGHAT and CDR2 FQNNGV. CDR3 length equals 15 residues. The DNA of the CDR3 is TGTGCCAGCAGCTCTAGCGGGGGGAGAACAGATACGCAGTATTTT. This sequence encodes CASSSSGGRTDTQYF. Supplemented by reference TRBV11-2 and TRBJ2-3, the full variable domain reads EAGVAQSPRYKIIEKRQSVAFWCNPISGHATLYWYQQILGQGPKLLIQFQNNGVVDDSQLPKDRFSAERLKGVDSTLKIQPAKLEDSAVYLCASSSSGGRTDTQYFGPGTRLTVL.

V and J are TRBV10-3 and TRBJ1-1; D unresolved. This CDR3 contains 13 residues. Trimming shortened V by 0 bases and J by 5 bases, and 7 bases separated the two germline ends. The germline V gene encodes CDR1 ENHRY and CDR2 SYGVKD. The CDR3 sequence is CAISESLETEAFF. The CDR3 coding sequence is TGTGCCATCAGTGAGTCGCTAGAGACTGAAGCTTTCTTT.

The chain links TRBV19 to TRBJ1-2; possible D gene TRBD1, 5 bases. The germline gives CDR1 LNHDA, CDR2 SQIVND (reference sequence). Between the trimmed V and J ends, which lost 5 bases and 8 bases, there was a span of 15 bases. The CDR3 is 13 amino acids. This CDR3 is CASSALTGGGYTF. CDR3 nucleotides: TGTGCCAGTAGTGCCTTAACGGGGGGAGGCTACACCTTC. Looking up the rest from reference TRBV19 and TRBJ1-2 gives the full variable domain: DGGITQSPKYLFRKEGQNVTLSCEQNLNHDAMYWYRQDPGQGLRLIYYSQIVNDFQKGDIAEGYSVSREKKESFPLTVTSAQKNPTAFYLCASSALTGGGYTFGSGTRLTVV.

V gene TRBV7-9 combines with J gene TRBJ1-2, with TRBD1 matching over 8 bases. Germline CDR1 and CDR2: SEHNR and FQNEAQ (reference sequence). Trimming cost V 4 bases and J 6 bases; bases outside gene matches: 7. The CDR3 has 14 residues. CDR3 DNA sequence: TGTGCCAGCAGCTCATTGGACAGGGAGGATGGCTACACCTTC. Its translation is CASSSLDREDGYTF.

V gene TRBV5-1 combines with J gene TRBJ2-7, with a weak D call TRBD1 (6 bases). CDR1 SGHRS and CDR2 YFSETQ come from the germline V gene. The CDR3 consists of 15 residues. The V and J ends lost 0 bases and 1 base respectively, with 11 bases between them. The CDR3 DNA reads as TGCGCCAGCAGCTTGGGAGGGGGTAATTCCTACGAGCAGTACGTC. Amino acid sequence: CASSLGGGNSYEQYV.

This sequence joins TRBV3-1 (or the pseudogene TRBV3-2) and TRBJ1-5; 7 nucleotides line up with TRBD1. V dropped 2 bases and J dropped 9; count of bases not matched to a gene: 10. The CDR3 length is 15 residues. The germline V gene has CDR1 LGHDT and CDR2 YNNKEL (reference sequence). CDR3 DNA sequence: TGTGCCAGCAGCCAATTTGTGACAGGGTTACCGCCCCAGCATTTT. It is translated as CASSQFVTGLPPQHF.

The rearrangement links TRBV6-2 or TRBV6-3 to TRBJ1-2, with 7 bases lining up with TRBD1. Losses at the gene ends were 2 bases for V and 6 bases for J; bases not matched to a gene: 9. Looked up from germline, CDR1 is MNHEY and CDR2 is SVGEGT. The CDR3 is 15 residues long. In DNA, the CDR3 is TGTGCCAGCAGTTACACCAGACAGGGATTCGATGGCTACACCTTC. Translating it yields CASSYTRQGFDGYTF.

V gene TRBV7-2 combines with J gene TRBJ2-3; no reliable D call. Germline V gives CDR1 SGHTA, CDR2 FQGNSA. V was trimmed by 5 bases and J by 2 bases, leaving 8 bases between them. This CDR3 has 13 amino acids. CDR3 sequence: CASSLRLTDTQYF. As DNA, the CDR3 is TGTGCCAGCAGCCTTAGACTCACAGATACGCAGTATTTT.

Many counts were recorded for this clone. The chain links TRBV5-6 to TRBJ2-5; TRBD1 agrees at 8 bases. The V and J ends lost 4 bases and 3 bases, in that order; junction bases with no gene match: 8. From germline, CDR1 is SGHDT and CDR2 YYEEEE. This CDR3 has 15 amino acids. The CDR3 loop reads CASSQQGAREETQYF. DNA for the CDR3: TGTGCCAGCAGCCAGCAGGGGGCAAGGGAAGAGACCCAGTACTTC.

J is TRBJ1-2 and V is TRBV29-1, with 9 bases identical to TRBD1. V dropped 7 bases and J dropped 4; count of bases not matched to a gene: 7. Per germline, CDR1 SQVTM and CDR2 ANQGSEA. CDR3 length: 13 amino acids. The CDR3 DNA reads as TGCAGCGCCACAGGGGGCTCCGGCTATGGCTACACCTTC. It yields the protein CSATGGSGYGYTF.

This clone was seen more than once but under ten times. This chain links TRBV19 with TRBJ2-2; D might be TRBD1 (6 bases). CDR1 and CDR2 (germline): LNHDA, SQIVND (reference sequence). V lost 3 bases and J 6 bases, leaving 17 bases between the germline ends. CDR3 size: 16 residues. Written as DNA, the CDR3 is TGTGCCAGTAGTATCATGGCAGGGGCGAAGGCCGGGGAGCTGTTTTTT. As protein: CASSIMAGAKAGELFF.

The chain carries TRBV7-9 and TRBJ2-3; D perhaps matches TRBD2 (6 bases). V lost 5 bases to trimming and J lost 2 bases, with 17 bases between them. Germline CDR1 is SEHNR and CDR2 is FQNEAQ (reference sequence). The CDR3 spans 16 residues. Here the CDR3 DNA reads TGTGCCAGCAGCCCCAAGGGACTGACACTCACAGATACGCAGTATTTT. This encodes CASSPKGLTLTDTQYF.

The V and J genes are TRBV5-1 and TRBJ2-7; 7 nucleotides agree with TRBD1. Germline values: CDR1 SGHRS, CDR2 YFSETQ. After removal of 4 bases from V and 0 bases from J, the junction contained 4 bases not matched to a gene. The CDR3 length is 14 residues. The CDR3 protein is CASSQGQTSYEQYF. The CDR3 DNA reads TGCGCCAGCAGCCAGGGACAGACCTCCTACGAGCAGTACTTC.

This chain links TRBV4-1 with TRBJ1-1, with 7 bases lining up with TRBD1. Looked up from germline, CDR1 is MGHRA and CDR2 is YSYEKL. CDR3 size: 14 residues. V shed 1 base, J shed 6 bases, and the junction held 5 bases outside the gene matches. DNA of the CDR3: TGCGCCAGCAGCCAAGTTGGGGACAGACCTGAAGCTTTCTTT. This encodes CASSQVGDRPEAFF.

The CDR3 region has the DNA TGTGCCAGCAGCGTAGGGGGGGACGGATCACCCCTCCACTTT. As protein: CASSVGGDGSPLHF. J is TRBJ1-6 and V is TRBV9; possibly TRBD1 for D (5 bases). Trimming removed 0 bases from V and 10 bases from J, with 11 bases in between. The germline V gene has CDR1 SGDLS and CDR2 YYNGEE. The length of the CDR3 is 14 residues.

The rearrangement joins TRBV2 to TRBJ2-1; TRBD1 matches at 10 bases. Germline values: CDR1 SNHLY, CDR2 FYNNEI. The CDR3 spans 13 residues. V trimming: 8 bases; J trimming: 5 bases; junction bases outside the gene matches: 3. The CDR3 coding sequence is TGTGCCAGCGGGACAGGGGAGGACAATGAGCAGTTCTTC. Translation gives CASGTGEDNEQFF.